The entry below gives a single T cell receptor (beta chain) sequence along with its context. In the source study's methods: Amplification of reference gene primers provided the estimated nucleated cell counts. The method was immunoSEQ multiplex PCR; TCRdb's version includes in-frame clones alone and lacks a portion of them. Clonal size and the V and J genes are those of that table, whereas D and trimming came from the DNA. The sample consists of 85,000 to 120,000 clones, approximately 84% of them appearing once. This entry is derived from a study of blood T cell repertoires in COVID-19. Turning to the study itself: Acute and convalescent COVID-19 specimens originated in the United States, Italy and Spain. PBMCs, B-cell-depleted T cells, or T cells provided the cDNA or gDNA that made up the material.

CDR3 length: 14 residues. Germline V gene data show CDR1 as KGHSH and CDR2 as LQKENI. The V gene end was trimmed by 7 bases and the J gene end by 4 bases; junction bases not matched to a gene: 6. This receptor was obtained from an older woman with acute or convalescent COVID-19. Sequences were obtained from peripheral blood. The chain uses TRBV18 and TRBJ2-3; 9 positions match TRBD1. DNA of the CDR3: TGTGCCAGCTACGGACAGGGGCACGCAGATACGCAGTATTTT. Protein: CASYGQGHADTQYF.